The text below deals with one TCR beta chain. Its antigen is currently unknown. V dropped 6 bases and J dropped 5 bases, with 14 bases sitting between them. From germline, CDR1 is MNHEY and CDR2 SVGAGI. The CDR3 extends over 14 amino acids. These data originate in a study of T cell repertoires in cytomegalovirus infection. Study-level information: CMV epitopes, recently identified HLA-C-restricted and well-studied HLA-B-restricted, were used. Indications came from public TCR beta signatures; they pointed to CMV infection and to a matching HLA type.

TCRdb reprocessed the reads via MiXCR and lists one record per CDR3 protein. The sample lists about a million distinct CDR3 sequences; roughly 30% were seen once. Whole-study findings and limits: Public TCR beta family frequency separated CMV-and-HLA carriers, including in an independent cohort. HLA-C-restricted TCR beta clonotypes specific for CMV led the ex vivo response.

Specimen: cultured CD8+ T cells from PBMCs, collected from culture after CMV antigen stimulation. V and J are TRBV6-5 and TRBJ2-1, with D possibly TRBD2 on 7 matching bases. The origin of this receptor is a human donor in good health (CMV status not recorded). Some clones in this sample may be carry-over from other donors' samples. The CDR3 DNA sequence: TGTGCCAGCAGCCCGGGGGGCCCCAACAATGAGCAGTTCTTC. It is translated as CASSPGGPNNEQFF.